Listed here are 4 T cell receptor beta chains from one sample, sequenced in a study of PD-1 blockade in classical Hodgkin lymphoma (dated by TCRdb to 2020 to 2021). The time point label on this specimen signifies: cycle 4 day 1 (C4D1), after less than 7 weeks of nivolumab. Every trial patient had relapsed after autologous stem cell transplantation, and cohorts A, B and C differed in prior brentuximab vedotin exposure. Library prep was done by the immunoSEQ multiplex PCR assay. The clones in this table, taken by TCRdb from immuneACCESS, are in-frame only. Not every clone is retained; where verified, under half of the shortfall comes from an unresolved V gene, and the cause of the rest is unknown. The sample has roughly 40,000 clones on record, 66% of them singletons. 2.5% to 3.5% of the sample is taken by the ten largest. Sequenced material: peripheral blood mononuclear cells (PBMCs), taken before the fourth cycle of nivolumab. All receptors come from a human donor with classical Hodgkin lymphoma.

The chain recombines TRBV4-2 with TRBJ1-5; D remains ambiguous. Trimming left V 0 bases short and J 1 base short, with 10 bases between. The CDR3 loop spans 16 amino acids. From germline, CDR1 is LGHNA and CDR2 YNFKEQ. The CDR3 DNA sequence: TGTGCCAGCAGCCAAGAAGCGGTCGAGAGCAATCAGCCCCAGCATTTT. It codes for CASSQEAVESNQPQHF.

The chain links TRBV27 to TRBJ2-5, with TRBD1 matching over 7 bases. V shed 4 bases and J 3 bases; nucleotides not matched to a gene: 2. Germline CDR1 is MNHEY and CDR2 is SMNVEV (reference sequence). This CDR3 is built from 13 residues. The CDR3 spells CASSWDSEETQYF. The CDR3 DNA follows: TGTGCCAGCAGTTGGGACAGTGAAGAGACCCAGTACTTC.

This clone was recorded a few times. The chain recombines TRBV29-1 with TRBJ2-7; the match to TRBD2 covers 11 bases. In germline, CDR1 is SQVTM, CDR2 ANQGSEA. After removal of 7 bases from V and 3 bases from J, the junction contained 8 bases not matched to a gene. The CDR3 length is 14 residues. The CDR3 loop reads CSAGGTSGLYEQYF. For the CDR3, the DNA is TGCAGCGCGGGCGGGACTAGCGGTCTCTACGAGCAGTACTTC.

The rearrangement uses TRBV19 and TRBJ2-3; TRBD2 agrees at 13 bases. The germline V gene encodes CDR1 LNHDA and CDR2 SQIVND (reference sequence). The length of the CDR3 is 17 residues. V shed 3 bases and J 1 base; nucleotides not matched to a gene: 4. The DNA for the CDR3 is TGTGCCAGTAGTATCGGGACTAGCGGGGCTCGCACAGATACGCAGTATTTT. Translation gives CASSIGTSGARTDTQYF. Full variable domain (outside the CDR3, taken from reference TRBV19 and TRBJ2-3): DGGITQSPKYLFRKEGQNVTLSCEQNLNHDAMYWYRQDPGQGLRLIYYSQIVNDFQKGDIAEGYSVSREKKESFPLTVTSAQKNPTAFYLCASSIGTSGARTDTQYFGPGTRLTVL.